One sample yielded the 20 T cell receptor beta chains listed below, sequenced in a study of T cell repertoires in cytomegalovirus infection. TCRdb reprocessed the reads via MiXCR and lists one record per CDR3 protein. The table lists more than 650,000 distinct CDR3 sequences, roughly 36% of them singletons. Sample: PBMCs. The receptor source for this set is a human donor in good health (CMV status not recorded). Some clones in this sample may be carry-over from other donors' samples.

The chain uses TRBV9 and TRBJ2-7; no definite D call. V lost 2 bases and J lost 6, with 18 bases in between. CDR3 length equals 15 residues. Germline lookup yields CDR1 SGDLS and CDR2 YYNGEE. CDR3 bases: TGTGCCAGCAGCGTCCAGCTATCGTCTCGCGGCGAGCAGTACTTC. Amino acid sequence: CASSVQLSSRGEQYF.

This clonotype appeared a few times. V usage is TRBV24-1 and J usage is TRBJ2-1, with a tentative D call TRBD2 (5 bases). This CDR3 is 12 amino acids long. Germline V gene data show CDR1 as KGHDR and CDR2 as SFDVKD. V lost 4 bases and J 10 bases, leaving 10 bases between the germline ends. The CDR3 here is CATSEAGEEQFF. The CDR3 DNA is TGTGCCACCAGTGAGGCCGGGGAAGAGCAGTTCTTC.

This chain joins TRBV6-5 and TRBJ2-5; TRBD2 agrees at 12 bases. V shed 4 bases, J shed 3 bases, and the junction held 6 bases outside the gene matches. Per the germline V gene, CDR1 is MNHEY and CDR2 is SVGAGI. This CDR3 has 16 residues. CDR3 region: CASSFSLAGGEETQYF. The CDR3 DNA is TGTGCCAGCAGTTTCTCACTAGCGGGGGGCGAAGAGACCCAGTACTTC.

V and J are TRBV11-2 and TRBJ1-1; no reliable D call. CDR1 SGHAT and CDR2 FQNNGV come from the germline V gene. The ends were cut back, 1 base at V and 8 bases at J, with 11 bases in the middle. The CDR3 extends over 13 amino acids. CDR3 in DNA: TGTGCCAGCAGCTTAGGGATTCTTCAGGAAGCTTTCTTT. It yields the protein CASSLGILQEAFF.

This clonotype was recorded a few times. V gene TRBV27 combines with J gene TRBJ2-7; 9 positions match TRBD2. Germline V CDR1 and CDR2: MNHEY, SMNVEV (reference sequence). The CDR3 covers 15 residues. With V trimmed by 5 bases and J by 2 bases, 7 bases remained unmatched. CDR3 in amino acids: CASSRSLAGTYEQYF. CDR3 sequence (DNA): TGTGCCAGCAGTAGGTCCCTAGCGGGGACCTACGAGCAGTACTTC.

This clonotype was counted only a few times. The chain joins TRBV7-6 to TRBJ1-3; D unclear. The V end was cut by 7 bases, the J end by 1 base, with 11 bases between. The CDR3 totals 14 residues. CDR1 and CDR2 from the germline V gene are SGHVS and FNYEAQ. CDR3 nucleotide sequence: TGTGCCAGCACCCTAGACCCTTCTGGAAACACCATATATTTT. This sequence encodes CASTLDPSGNTIYF.

Concerning this clonotype: An end of the junction differs from the germline gene, which may be a read error. V usage is TRBV18 and J usage is TRBJ2-3; D unclear. Germline V lookup: CDR1 KGHSH, CDR2 LQKENI. This CDR3 region has 13 residues. CDR3 sequence: CDSSPQSTDTQYF. CDR3 DNA: TGTGACAGCTCACCACAGAGCACAGATACGCAGTATTTT.

Here the CDR3 DNA reads TGTGCCGCTCGAGGCGGGAGATGGCTGGACGAGCAGTACTTC. This encodes CAARGGRWLDEQYF. V usage is TRBV6-2 or TRBV6-3 and J usage is TRBJ2-7, with 7 bases lining up with TRBD2. The CDR3 is 14 amino acids. Germline lookup yields CDR1 MNHEY and CDR2 SVGEGT. V shed 11 bases, J shed 5 bases, and the junction held 15 bases outside the gene matches.

The chain is built from TRBV24-1 and TRBJ2-1, with D unclear. The germline gives CDR1 KGHDR, CDR2 SFDVKD. The V end was cut by 5 bases, the J end by 3 bases, with 10 bases between. CDR3 length: 14 amino acids. Here the CDR3 DNA reads TGTGCCACCAGTGGCCCCCCCGGCTACAATGAGCAGTTCTTC. This translates into CATSGPPGYNEQFF.

This clonotype was detected ten times or more. J is TRBJ1-6 and V is TRBV27, with D tentatively TRBD1 (6 bases). Looked up from germline, CDR1 is MNHEY and CDR2 is SMNVEV (reference sequence). V gave up 0 bases and J gave up 7 bases, with 10 bases separating them. The CDR3 runs 15 residues. The CDR3 region has the DNA TGTGCCAGCAGTTTATCGACGCAGGGGAATTCACCCCTCCACTTT. This sequence encodes CASSLSTQGNSPLHF.

This clonotype was observed a few times. V gene TRBV6-6 combines with J gene TRBJ1-1, with D unclear. CDR3 length: 13 amino acids. Trimming stripped 0 bases from V and 3 bases from J, with 5 bases between. Germline V lookup: CDR1 MNHNY, CDR2 SVGAGI (reference sequence). CDR3 protein: CASSYSTYTEAFF. In nucleotides, the CDR3 is TGTGCCAGCAGTTACTCGACTTACACTGAAGCTTTCTTT.

J is TRBJ2-3 and V is TRBV5-4; possibly TRBD2 for D (5 bases). Germline V lookup: CDR1 SGHNT, CDR2 YYREEE (reference sequence). The V gene lost 0 bases and the J gene lost 4 bases, with 9 bases spanning the gap. This CDR3 is 14 amino acids long. The CDR3 DNA reads TGTGCCAGCAGCTTGGAGGGAGTAGCAGATACGCAGTATTTT. Encoded protein: CASSLEGVADTQYF.

The chain uses TRBV7-2 and TRBJ2-7, with 11 bases identical to TRBD2. J was trimmed by 7 bases and V by 5 bases; bases with no gene match: 10. The CDR3 length is 15 residues. The germline CDR1 and CDR2 sequences are SGHTA and FQGNSA. CDR3 bases: TGTGCCAGCAGCCCCCAAGTAGCGGGAGGGCCGGAGCAGTACTTC. Protein sequence: CASSPQVAGGPEQYF.

Ten or more counts support this clonotype. The chain combines TRBV25-1 with TRBJ2-1, with TRBD2 matching 11 bases. V trimming: 2 bases; J trimming: 5 bases; junction bases outside the gene matches: 8. Germline loops: CDR1 MGHDK, CDR2 SYGVNS. The CDR3 spans 17 residues. The CDR3 DNA follows: TGTGCCAGCAGTGAACCCACTAGCGGGAGAGTTGACAATGAGCAGTTCTTC. Protein sequence: CASSEPTSGRVDNEQFF. The full variable domain, rest sourced from reference TRBV25-1 and TRBJ2-1, is EADIYQTPRYLVIGTGKKITLECSQTMGHDKMYWYQQDPGMELHLIHYSYGVNSTEKGDLSSESTVSRIRTEHFPLTLESARPSHTSQYLCASSEPTSGRVDNEQFFGPGTRLTVL.

CDR3 loop: CASSQGSGVGYEQYF. In nucleotides, the CDR3 is TGCGCCAGCAGCCAGGGGTCCGGGGTAGGCTACGAGCAGTACTTC. The chain has TRBV5-1 and TRBJ2-7; a weak D match, TRBD1 (6 bases). V lost 4 bases and J 3 bases, leaving 17 bases between the germline ends. CDR1 is SGHRS, CDR2 YFSETQ, per germline. The CDR3 sequence is 15 residues long.

This clonotype has a count of ten or more. The chain links TRBV28 to TRBJ1-5, with D perhaps TRBD1 (6 bases). This CDR3 is built from 14 residues. V shed 6 bases and J shed 3 bases, with 12 bases lying between them. Germline V CDR1 and CDR2: MDHEN, SYDVKM. The CDR3 sequence is CASRQTGNNQPQHF. The CDR3 region has the DNA TGTGCCAGCAGGCAAACAGGGAACAATCAGCCCCAGCATTTT.

This sequence joins TRBV6-5 and TRBJ2-3; D call uncertain. The length of the CDR3 is 13 residues. Trimming cost V 2 bases and J 8 bases, with 11 bases left between them. The germline V gene has CDR1 MNHEY and CDR2 SVGAGI. CDR3 sequence: CASSYQLTATQYF. The CDR3 DNA reads TGTGCCAGCAGTTACCAGCTAACGGCTACGCAGTATTTT.

Only a few counts were recorded for this clonotype. The chain uses TRBV6-1 and TRBJ1-1, with D tentatively TRBD1 (6 bases). V lost 0 bases, J lost 8 bases, and 16 bases lay in between. CDR3 size: 15 residues. Germline lookup yields CDR1 MNHNS and CDR2 SASEGT. CDR3 DNA: TGTGCCAGCAGTGAAGCGCCAGGGGCGAATACCGAAGCTTTCTTT. Translation gives CASSEAPGANTEAFF.

This clonotype came up a few times. The V and J genes are TRBV9 and TRBJ2-5, with D perhaps assigned TRBD1 or TRBD2 (5 bases each). CDR3 length: 15 residues. V shed 0 bases and J shed 3 bases, with 12 bases lying between them. The germline gives CDR1 SGDLS, CDR2 YYNGEE. This chain's CDR3 is CASSVGAGREETQYF. CDR3 nucleotides: TGTGCCAGCAGCGTAGGGGCAGGGCGGGAAGAGACCCAGTACTTC.

This clonotype was seen more than once but under ten times. The V gene is TRBV12-3 or TRBV12-4, the J gene TRBJ2-5, with D unresolved. The CDR3 has 14 amino acids. V gave up 6 bases and J gave up 5 bases, with 16 bases separating them. The CDR3 here is CASSIGPGVETQYF. For the CDR3, the DNA is TGTGCCAGCAGCATCGGACCGGGTGTGGAGACCCAGTACTTC.